This T cell receptor beta chain was obtained from a study of spatial heterogeneity in lung cancer. Points from the study as a whole: At tumor resection, ubiquitous expanded TCRs were detected in blood more often than later.

TCRdb reprocessed the 5' RACE reads with MiXCR, giving one entry per CDR3 protein. This table has over 7,500 distinct CDR3 sequences, approximately 3.6% appearing once. The V gene end was trimmed by 11 bases and the J gene end by 1 base; junction bases not matched to a gene: 3. From germline, CDR1 is SNHLY and CDR2 FYNNEI. CDR3 length: 13 residues. Documented time point: blood taken at disease recurrence. Unsorted tumor, nontumor lung tissue or cryopreserved PBMC supplied the whole RNA. This clonotype was recorded at least ten times. Its antigen is as yet unknown. The size of this beta chain means little, since it is a stray read in a library made for alpha chains.

The material sequenced was PBMCs, taken at recurrence. The genes are TRBV2 and TRBJ2-2, with 8 bases matching TRBD1. This receptor was taken from a female donor with early-stage non-small cell lung cancer. In DNA, the CDR3 is TGTGCCTCGGGACAGGTGAACACCGGGGAGCTGTTTTTT. Its protein is CASGQVNTGELFF.